The following is a T cell receptor beta chain sequence with its context. The data belong to a study of T cell changes during pregnancy in multiple sclerosis. Trimming took 4 bases from V and 2 from J; bases not matched to a gene: 5. Germline loops: CDR1 SEHNR, CDR2 FQNEAQ (reference sequence). The CDR3 covers 16 residues. Clones were sequenced by immunoSEQ multiplex PCR, and TCRdb holds only the in-frame ones, with some missing. The sample contains 30,000 to 35,000 clones, roughly nine tenths of which appear only once. The TCR originated in a female donor with multiple sclerosis, enrolled in a pregnancy study. Sequencing used CD8+ T cells from peripheral blood mononuclear cells, obtained before pregnancy. This chain links TRBV7-9 with TRBJ2-2; 9 bases are shared with TRBD2. As DNA, the CDR3 is TGTGCCAGCAGCTCGGAGCGGGGGGTTAACACCGGGGAGCTGTTTTTT. Protein product: CASSSERGVNTGELFF.